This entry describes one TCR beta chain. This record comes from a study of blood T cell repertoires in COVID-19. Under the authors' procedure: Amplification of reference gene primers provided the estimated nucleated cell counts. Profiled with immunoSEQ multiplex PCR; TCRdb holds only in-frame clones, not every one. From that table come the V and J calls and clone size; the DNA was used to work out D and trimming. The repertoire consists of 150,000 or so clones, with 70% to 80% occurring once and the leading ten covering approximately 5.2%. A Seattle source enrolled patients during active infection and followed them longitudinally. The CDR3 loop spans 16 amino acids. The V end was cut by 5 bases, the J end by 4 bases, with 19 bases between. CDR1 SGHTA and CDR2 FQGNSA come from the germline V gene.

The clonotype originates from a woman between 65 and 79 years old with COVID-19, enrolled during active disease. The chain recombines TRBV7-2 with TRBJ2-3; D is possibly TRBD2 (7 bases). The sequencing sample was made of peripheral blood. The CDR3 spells CASSPRGGAGADTQYF. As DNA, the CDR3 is TGTGCCAGCAGCCCGAGGGGGGGCGCGGGGGCAGATACGCAGTATTTT.